This T cell receptor (beta chain) appears in the sequencing data of a study of shared clonotypes between healthy human individuals. Study-wide background: CD4 naive cells filled three plates per donor, CD4 memory three, CD8 naive two and CD8 memory one.

Recent vaccinations or acute infections were absent in the healthy HIV-negative adult donors. Replicate sorted-subset PCRs were loaded with roughly 190 ng DNA, about 30,000 T cell genomes. TCRdb's copy holds only in-frame clones and misses some; the assay was immunoSEQ multiplex PCR. Among fewer than 850,000 clones, about 78% were seen once, and the ten largest hold under 2%. This clone was counted many times. This CDR3 is built from 14 residues. In germline, CDR1 is MNHEY, CDR2 SMNVEV (reference sequence). V shed 8 bases and J shed 1 base, with 15 bases lying between them. This TCR came from a woman in her 30s in good health. Sequencing input: memory CD4+ T cells sorted from blood. The subset here: CD45RA-negative fraction. The chain has TRBV27 and TRBJ2-7; D is undetermined. This chain's CDR3 is CASRTRHQSYEQYF. The CDR3 DNA follows: TGTGCCAGCCGCACACGGCACCAATCCTACGAGCAGTACTTC.